This T cell receptor (beta chain) was sequenced in a study of PD-1 blockade in classical Hodgkin lymphoma. V was clipped by 5 bases and J by 6 bases; unmatched bases: 10. CDR1 is MNHEY, CDR2 SVGAGI, per germline. CDR3 length equals 14 residues. Assay: immunoSEQ multiplex PCR; the TCRdb copy retains only in-frame clones and omits some. This table holds some 90,000 clones, roughly 78% found once. Indicated time point: cycle 4 day 1 (C4D1), after 6 weeks of nivolumab. After autologous stem cell transplantation all patients relapsed, and prior brentuximab vedotin exposure differed between cohorts. Complete response, partial response or progressive disease was recorded as best response. Study results and limitations: Newly diagnosed patients were reported to start with lower TCR diversity than healthy donors. Newly diagnosed and completely responding patients shared comparable baseline diversity. CD4+ TCR diversity rose significantly by C4D1, and CD8+ TCR diversity did not.

Concerning this clone: As yet, its antigen is unknown.

This specimen consisted of peripheral blood mononuclear cells (PBMCs), obtained before the fourth cycle of nivolumab. The J gene is TRBJ2-7, the V gene TRBV6-5, with TRBD2 matching 7 bases. The TCR comes from a human donor with classical Hodgkin lymphoma. The CDR3 sequence: CASSTSGSGGEQYF. CDR3 bases: TGTGCCAGCAGTACCTCAGGATCGGGGGGCGAGCAGTACTTC.